Below, 12 T cell receptor beta chains from the same sample are listed, as sequenced in a study of shared clonotypes between healthy human individuals. Using immunoSEQ multiplex PCR, the repertoire was profiled, and TCRdb retains in-frame clones only, with some absent. The data contain about 2.2 million clones, about 93% of them singletons. CD8 cells classed as naive were CD45RO-negative and positively selected for CCR7, excluding terminally differentiated effector memory CD45RA+ cells. Source material: naive CD8+ T cells from PBMCs. These receptor sequences come from a man aged 18 to 29 in good health. Some clones in this sample may be carry-over from other donors' samples.

The rearrangement uses TRBV30 and TRBJ2-1; a possible D gene is TRBD1 (6 bases). This CDR3 is 11 amino acids long. The germline V gene has CDR1 GTSNPN and CDR2 SVGIG (reference sequence). Trimming took off 8 bases at V and 10 bases at J, with 15 bases between the two ends. The CDR3 region has the DNA TGTGCCCGAAGATACGGGACAGAGCAGTTCTTC. Its translation is CARRYGTEQFF.

This chain links TRBV9 with TRBJ2-1; 11 bases fit TRBD2. This CDR3 has 19 amino acids. The V and J ends lost 3 bases and 0 bases, in that order; junction bases with no gene match: 11. The germline V gene has CDR1 SGDLS and CDR2 YYNGEE. The CDR3 bases are TGTGCCAGCAGCGATCGGACTAGCGGGCCCGATATCTCCTACAATGAGCAGTTCTTC. This translates into CASSDRTSGPDISYNEQFF.

On this clone: A junction boundary mismatches the germline segment, possibly from a read error. Other nucleotide sequences from this sample produce the same CDR3. The gene calls are TRBV7-8 and TRBJ1-2; D is ambiguous. The CDR3 totals 14 residues. CDR1 is SGHVS, CDR2 FQNEAQ, per germline. The CDR3 DNA is TGCGCCAGCAGCGCGGCCTACAATTCAGGTGGCTACACCTTC. Its protein is CASSAAYNSGGYTF.

This chain connects TRBV27 to TRBJ2-7; 7 nucleotides match TRBD1. Germline V gene data show CDR1 as MNHEY and CDR2 as SMNVEV (reference sequence). Trimming removed 5 bases from V and 0 bases from J; junction bases left unmatched: 7. The CDR3 is 15 residues long. CDR3: CASSPLGQHSYEQYF. CDR3 sequence (DNA): TGTGCCAGCAGTCCCCTGGGACAGCACTCCTACGAGCAGTACTTC.

The chain combines TRBV5-8 with TRBJ2-1; either TRBD1 or TRBD2 may supply D (5 bases each). This CDR3 spans 17 amino acids. CDR1 is SGHTS, CDR2 YDEGEE, per germline. V lost 1 base to trimming and J lost 0 bases, with 14 bases between them. The CDR3 bases are TGTGCCAGCAGCTTGCTTACGGGACCCAACTCCTACAATGAGCAGTTCTTC. This codes for CASSLLTGPNSYNEQFF.

The CDR3 region is CASSLTPTNTGELFF. CDR3 in DNA: TGTGCCAGCAGTTTAACACCTACCAACACCGGGGAGCTGTTTTTT. This chain joins TRBV27 and TRBJ2-2; D is unresolved. From germline, CDR1 is MNHEY and CDR2 SMNVEV (reference sequence). The CDR3 extends over 15 amino acids. V was cut by 2 bases and J by 2 bases, with 9 bases left in between.

This chain connects TRBV28 to TRBJ2-1; D not resolved. The CDR3 covers 13 residues. Trimming took 3 bases from V and 6 from J, leaving 9 bases between them. CDR1 MDHEN and CDR2 SYDVKM come from the germline V gene. As DNA, the CDR3 is TGTGCCAGCAGTTTCGAAGGGTCCAATGAGCAGTTCTTC. Translating gives CASSFEGSNEQFF.

The chain employs TRBV5-1 and TRBJ2-1; 7 positions agree with TRBD2. J lost 0 bases, V lost 3 bases, and 9 bases had no gene match. Germline CDR1 and CDR2: SGHRS and YFSETQ. The CDR3 loop spans 17 amino acids. The CDR3, as DNA: TGCGCCAGCAGCTACGCCGCCCGGGACTACTCCTACAATGAGCAGTTCTTC. Protein: CASSYAARDYSYNEQFF.

The chain joins TRBV28 to TRBJ1-2, with TRBD1 matching over 9 bases. Germline CDR1 MDHEN, CDR2 SYDVKM. J lost 6 bases, V lost 4 bases, and 6 bases had no gene match. The CDR3 covers 14 residues. The CDR3, as DNA: TGTGCCAGCAGTTCCCGACAGGGGGTTAATGGCTACACCTTC. Amino acids: CASSSRQGVNGYTF.

This sequence joins TRBV27 and TRBJ2-7; TRBD2 might be the D (5 bases). V shed 3 bases and J shed 3 bases, with 12 bases lying between them. From germline, CDR1 is MNHEY and CDR2 SMNVEV (reference sequence). The CDR3 has 14 residues. CDR3: CASSFNPGVYEQYF. In nucleotides, the CDR3 is TGTGCCAGCAGTTTCAATCCCGGGGTCTACGAGCAGTACTTC.

On this clone itself: The same CDR3 can be traced to other DNA sequences in this sample. DNA of the CDR3: TGTGCCAGCAGCTTAGTGGGGCGGGGAGAGACCCAGTACTTC. Its translation: CASSLVGRGETQYF. The V and J genes are TRBV7-9 and TRBJ2-5; D possibly corresponds to TRBD2 (6 bases). CDR3 length: 14 amino acids. Trimming left V 1 base short and J 4 bases short, with 10 bases between. Germline V gene data show CDR1 as SEHNR and CDR2 as FQNEAQ (reference sequence).

V usage is TRBV9 and J usage is TRBJ2-7; 8 bases are a match to TRBD1. CDR1 is SGDLS, CDR2 YYNGEE, per germline. The CDR3 sequence is 15 residues long. The trim removed 4 bases at V and 5 bases at J, leaving 11 bases unmatched. CDR3 region: CASSRSQGEFHEQYF. In DNA, the CDR3 is TGTGCCAGCAGCCGATCACAGGGGGAGTTCCACGAGCAGTACTTC.